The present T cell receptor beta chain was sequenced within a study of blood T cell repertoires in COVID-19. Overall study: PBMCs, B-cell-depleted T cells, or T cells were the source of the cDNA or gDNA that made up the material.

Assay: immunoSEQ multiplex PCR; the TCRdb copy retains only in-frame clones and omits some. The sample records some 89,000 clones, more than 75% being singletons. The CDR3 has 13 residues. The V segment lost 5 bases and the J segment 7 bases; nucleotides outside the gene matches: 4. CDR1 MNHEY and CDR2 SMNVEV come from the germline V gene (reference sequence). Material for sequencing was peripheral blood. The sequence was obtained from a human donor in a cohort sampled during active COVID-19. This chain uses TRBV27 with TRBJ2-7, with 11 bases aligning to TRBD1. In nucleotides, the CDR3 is TGTGCCAGCAGTGGACAGGGGGCGCGTGAGCAGTACTTC. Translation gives CASSGQGAREQYF.